Detailed here is one TCR beta chain. Antigen specificity is unknown. This specimen comes from a study of T cell responses to AZD1222 COVID-19 vaccine. Across the study: Pooled in the analysis were second doses at about 4 or about 12 weeks. Broader study findings: Donors were mostly white British, more females; clonal diversity possibly underestimated. Spike regions recognized by vaccine-associated CD4 TCRs spanned the protein, led by 160-218 and 743-854.

The protocol was immunoSEQ multiplex PCR, while the TCRdb copy is restricted to in-frame clones and leaves out a portion. The sample carries 150,000 to 200,000 clones, approximately 92% recorded once. The CDR3 sequence is 11 residues long. Germline V gene data show CDR1 as PRHDT and CDR2 as FYEKMQ (reference sequence). Trimming removed 6 bases at V and 11 bases at J, with 13 bases between. The source was peripheral blood, collected on day 0 of AZD1222 vaccination. The chain is built from TRBV13 and TRBJ1-1; perhaps TRBD1 as D (5 bases). The sequence came from an adult in good health. As DNA, the CDR3 is TGTGCCAGCAGTCAAGCCCGGGGGGCTTTCTTT. This encodes CASSQARGAFF.